The entry that follows covers one T cell receptor (beta chain) sequence. Seattle-derived patients entered the study during active infection and were followed longitudinally. As processed by the authors: Counts of nucleated cells, estimated from reference gene primer amplification, were obtained. This table comes from immunoSEQ multiplex PCR, and its TCRdb copy is limited to in-frame clones, with some not included. Clone size and V and J calls were adopted from that table, with D and trimming inferred from the DNA. The sample lists tens of thousands of clones, about 70% occurring once. The data derive from a study of blood T cell repertoires in COVID-19. Across the whole study: The United States, Italy and Spain supplied acute and convalescent COVID-19 samples. Sources were T cells, B-cell-depleted T cells, or PBMCs; the material itself was cDNA or gDNA.

Germline assignment: CDR1 ENHRY and CDR2 SYGVKD. J lost 6 bases, V lost 3 bases, and 6 bases had no gene match. The CDR3 loop spans 15 amino acids. The sequencing input was peripheral blood. This sequence joins TRBV10-3 and TRBJ2-1; 9 nucleotides match TRBD2. The TCR sequence derives from a man aged 50-59 years with COVID-19, enrolled during active disease. The CDR3 DNA reads as TGTGCCATCAGTGACCCGAGCGGGAGGAGCAATGAGCAGTTCTTC. Amino acid sequence: CAISDPSGRSNEQFF.